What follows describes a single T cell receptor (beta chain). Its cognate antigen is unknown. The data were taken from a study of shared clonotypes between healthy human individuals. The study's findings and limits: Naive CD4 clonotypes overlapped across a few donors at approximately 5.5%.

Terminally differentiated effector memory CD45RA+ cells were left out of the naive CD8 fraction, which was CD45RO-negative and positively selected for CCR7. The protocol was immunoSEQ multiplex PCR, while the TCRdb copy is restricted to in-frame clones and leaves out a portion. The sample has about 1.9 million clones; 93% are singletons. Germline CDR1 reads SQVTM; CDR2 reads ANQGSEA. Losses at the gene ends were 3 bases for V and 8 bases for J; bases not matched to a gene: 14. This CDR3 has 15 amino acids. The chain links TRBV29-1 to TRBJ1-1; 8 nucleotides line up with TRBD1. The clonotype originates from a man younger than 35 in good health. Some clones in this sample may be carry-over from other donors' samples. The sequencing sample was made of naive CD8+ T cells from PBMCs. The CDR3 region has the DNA TGCAGCGTTGAGGGGCCTGGTCGGTCAGGGGGCGAAGCTTTCTTT. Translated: CSVEGPGRSGGEAFF.